This T cell receptor beta chain was retrieved from a study of OX40 agonist ivuxolimab in advanced cancers. On the study more broadly: Patients in dose escalation had liver, melanoma, kidney or head and neck cancers.

The CDR3 sequence is 17 residues long. The V segment lost 0 bases and the J segment 3 bases; nucleotides outside the gene matches: 10. The germline V gene encodes CDR1 SGHNT and CDR2 YYREEE (reference sequence). Broader study findings: With doses of 0.1 to 3.0 mg/kg, CD4+ and CD8+ blood T cells had undergone clonal expansion by week 6. Expanded clones were, on average, more numerous in CD8+ T cells than in CD4+.

Prior autoimmune disease or systemic immunosuppression barred patients. Details on this clone: What it binds is unknown.

Here immunoSEQ multiplex PCR was the method, and the copy in TCRdb shows in-frame clones only, minus some. The data contain 43,000 or so clones, about 90% of them singletons. The material sequenced was CD4+ or CD8+ T cells sorted from blood, taken in a trial of the OX40 agonist ivuxolimab. The chain uses TRBV5-4 and TRBJ2-3; the match to TRBD2 covers 7 bases. This receptor was obtained from an adult with an advanced solid tumor such as melanoma, head and neck, liver or kidney cancer. CDR3 region: CASSLGGTLRETDTQYF. Here the CDR3 DNA reads TGTGCCAGCAGCTTGGGGGGGACTCTGCGGGAGACAGATACGCAGTATTTT.